These T cell receptor beta chains were read from a single sample in a study of radiation and T cells in renal cell carcinoma. Assay: immunoSEQ multiplex PCR; the TCRdb copy retains only in-frame clones and omits some. The repertoire holds roughly 100,000 clones, with 75% to 90% as singletons. The source was blood, collected from a patient whose treatment included radiotherapy and nephrectomy. These receptors all come from a man in his fifties or sixties with renal cell carcinoma. Both conserved end residues are part of each CDR3. D genes are given only for firm matches. Clone size appears in some rows only: once, few, many, or a class for an expanded clone.

>TRBJ1-1|.|.|TRBV11-2
CASSFRRTEAFF
TGTGCCAGCAGCTTTAGGCGGACTGAAGCTTTCTTT
>TRBJ2-5|.|.|TRBV5-6
CASSLGRSGEETQYF
TGTGCCAGCAGCTTAGGACGCTCGGGGGAAGAGACCCAGTACTTC
>TRBJ2-1|.|.|TRBV27
CASSLVQSSYNEQFF
TGTGCCAGCAGTTTAGTACAGAGCTCCTACAATGAGCAGTTCTTC
>TRBJ1-1|.|TRBD1|TRBV5-1
CASSLAGQGVGAFF
TGCGCCAGCAGCTTGGCCGGACAGGGTGTCGGAGCTTTCTTT
>TRBJ1-2|once|.|TRBV28
CASSSSTDYGYTF
TGTGCCAGCAGTTCCTCGACGGACTATGGCTACACCTTC
>TRBJ1-3|.|TRBD1|TRBV7-2
CASTGQHTFGSGNTIYF
TGTGCCAGCACGGGACAGCATACCTTTGGGTCTGGAAACACCATATATTTT
>TRBJ1-4|few|.|TRBV4-3
CASRRSPGQFNEKLFF
TGCGCCAGCAGGAGGTCCCCCGGGCAGTTTAATGAAAAACTGTTTTTT
>TRBJ2-7|.|.|TRBV25-1
CASSGESSYEQYF
TGTGCCAGCAGTGGAGAGAGCTCCTACGAGCAGTACTTC
>TRBJ2-2|.|.|TRBV10-3
CAISESVVNTGELFF
TGTGCCATCAGTGAGTCGGTGGTCAACACCGGGGAGCTGTTTTTT
>TRBJ1-4|.|.|TRBV6-5
CASSEQEYNEKLFF
TGTGCCAGCAGTGAACAAGAATACAATGAAAAACTGTTTTTT
>TRBJ1-2|many|TRBD1|TRBV19
CASSIDRTGDRYYGYTF
TGTGCCAGTAGTATAGATCGGACAGGGGATCGATACTATGGCTACACCTTC
>TRBJ2-7|.|.|TRBV21-1
CASSSDRVYEQYF
TGTGCCAGCAGCTCGGACAGGGTCTACGAGCAGTACTTC
>TRBJ2-1|.|.|TRBV5-6
CASSLTAEQFF
TGTGCCAGCAGCTTGACAGCTGAGCAGTTCTTC
>TRBJ2-2|.|TRBD1|TRBV9
CASSDYRTGGTGELFF
TGTGCCAGCAGCGACTACAGGACAGGGGGGACCGGGGAGCTGTTTTTT
>TRBJ2-3|.|.|TRBV2
CASSETDPTATTQYF
TGTGCCAGCAGTGAGACCGATCCAACAGCGACGACGCAGTATTTT
>TRBJ1-4|once|TRBD1|TRBV5-4
CASSLDPQGWEKLFF
TGTGCCAGCAGCCTCGATCCACAGGGGTGGGAAAAACTGTTTTTT
>TRBJ2-3|.|.|TRBV7-9
CASSLQGWADTQYF
TGTGCCAGCAGCCTACAGGGTTGGGCAGATACGCAGTATTTT
>TRBJ1-3|.|TRBD1|TRBV7-3
CASSPSPWTGASGNTIYF
TGTGCCAGCAGTCCTTCCCCTTGGACAGGGGCCTCTGGAAACACCATATATTTT
>TRBJ1-1|.|TRBD1|TRBV4-3
CASSQKTGVFTEAFF
TGCGCCAGCAGCCAGAAGACAGGGGTTTTCACTGAAGCTTTCTTT
>TRBJ2-1|.|.|TRBV1
CTSSQDGGNTYNEQFF
TGCACCAGCAGCCAGGACGGAGGAAATACCTACAATGAGCAGTTCTTC
>TRBJ2-6|.|TRBD2|TRBV13
CASSLAGVGANVLTF
TGTGCCAGCAGCCTCGCGGGAGTCGGGGCCAACGTCCTGACTTTC
>TRBJ2-2|.|.|TRBV7-2
CASSLAGTQTFGELFF
TGTGCCAGCAGCTTAGCCGGGACCCAGACCTTCGGGGAGCTGTTTTTT
>TRBJ2-5|.|.|TRBV5-1
CASSPGQSQETQYF
TGCGCCAGCAGCCCGGGACAAAGCCAAGAGACCCAGTACTTC
>TRBJ1-2|.|.|TRBV6-1
CASSQANYGYTF
TGTGCCAGCTCTCAAGCCAACTATGGCTACACCTTC
>TRBJ1-1|few|.|TRBV19
CASSIGDEAFF
TGTGCCAGTAGTATAGGGGATGAAGCTTTCTTT
>TRBJ1-1|few|TRBD1|TRBV2
CASSQGAGTEAFF
TGTGCCAGCAGTCAGGGGGCAGGCACTGAAGCTTTCTTT
>TRBJ1-2|.|.|TRBV5-1
CASSLESRNNYGYTF
TGCGCCAGCAGCTTGGAGTCGAGAAATAACTATGGCTACACCTTC
>TRBJ2-2|.|.|TRBV25-1
CASIHRRNTGELFF
TGTGCCAGCATTCACCGACGGAACACCGGGGAGCTGTTTTTT
>TRBJ2-1|.|.|TRBV11-2
CASSLVRYNSNEQFF
TGTGCCAGCAGCTTAGTTCGGTACAATTCCAATGAGCAGTTCTTC
>TRBJ2-1|.|.|TRBV6-4
CASTAGEQFF
TGTGCCAGCACCGCAGGTGAGCAGTTCTTC
>TRBJ2-2|.|TRBD2|TRBV12-5
CASGSLAGGLGTGELFF
TGTGCTAGTGGTTCACTAGCGGGGGGATTAGGCACCGGGGAGCTGTTTTTT
>TRBJ1-4|.|TRBD1|TRBV6-5
CASSPGTANEKLFF
TGTGCCAGCAGTCCCGGGACAGCCAATGAAAAACTGTTTTTT
>TRBJ2-3|.|TRBD2|TRBV7-2
CASSQGRGGYVDTQYF
TGTGCCAGCAGCCAAGGGCGGGGGGGTTATGTGGATACGCAGTATTTT
>TRBJ1-1|.|.|TRBV5-6
CASSLGDTEAFF
TGTGCCAGCAGCCTAGGGGACACTGAAGCTTTCTTT
>TRBJ2-7|.|.|TRBV5-1
CASSLEGFGSSYEQYF
TGCGCCAGCAGCTTGGAGGGATTCGGGAGCTCCTACGAGCAGTACTTC
>TRBJ1-2|.|.|TRBV5-1
CASSLSSGYGYTF
TGCGCCAGCAGCTTGTCTTCGGGCTATGGCTACACCTTC
>TRBJ2-1|.|.|TRBV6-5
CASSYSSSYNEQFF
TGTGCCAGCAGTTACAGCAGCTCCTACAATGAGCAGTTCTTC
>TRBJ2-1|.|TRBD2|TRBV6-4
CASRVSGGRAYNEQFF
TGTGCCAGCAGGGTAAGTGGAGGGAGGGCGTACAATGAGCAGTTCTTC
>TRBJ2-3|.|.|TRBV9
CASSVVVSDFTDTQYF
TGTGCCAGCAGCGTCGTTGTCAGTGACTTCACAGATACGCAGTATTTT
>TRBJ2-3|.|TRBD2|TRBV19
CASSIRAGGMDTQYF
TGTGCCAGTAGTATCCGAGCGGGAGGTATGGATACGCAGTATTTT
>TRBJ2-3|.|TRBD1|TRBV6-6
CASRPGQGTDTQYF
TGTGCCAGCAGACCCGGACAGGGCACAGATACGCAGTATTTT
>TRBJ1-2|.|.|TRBV20-1
CSARDPDGYTF
TGCAGTGCTAGAGACCCGGATGGCTACACCTTC
>TRBJ1-5|.|.|TRBV30
CAWGRDKDQPQHF
TGTGCCTGGGGCCGGGACAAAGATCAGCCCCAGCATTTT
>TRBJ2-3|.|.|TRBV7-2
CASSPLGADNTDTQYF
TGTGCCAGCAGCCCACTGGGGGCGGATAACACAGATACGCAGTATTTT
>TRBJ1-2|.|.|TRBV6-5
CASSFSGNGYTF
TGTGCCAGCAGTTTTTCAGGGAATGGCTACACCTTC
>TRBJ1-5|.|.|TRBV5-8
CASKGLNQPQHF
TGTGCCAGCAAAGGACTAAATCAGCCCCAGCATTTT
>TRBJ1-1|.|TRBD1|TRBV7-9
CASSPGQGKAFF
TGTGCCAGCAGCCCCGGACAGGGGAAAGCTTTCTTT
>TRBJ2-7|.|.|TRBV5-4
CASSLGTGAYEQYF
TGTGCCAGCAGCCTCGGGACGGGAGCCTACGAGCAGTACTTC
>TRBJ2-3|.|TRBD1|TRBV5-1
CASLSGQGASRTQYF
TGCGCCAGCCTATCGGGACAGGGGGCTAGTAGGACGCAGTATTTT
>TRBJ2-7|.|TRBD1|TRBV7-6
CASSLDRGHSYEQYF
TGTGCCAGCAGCTTAGACAGGGGCCACTCCTACGAGCAGTACTTC
>TRBJ1-1|.|.|TRBV11-2
CASSQRTTEAFF
TGTGCCAGCAGCCAAAGGACCACTGAAGCTTTCTTT
>TRBJ2-3|.|.|TRBV5-4
CASSLGITDTQYF
TGTGCCAGCAGCTTGGGGATCACAGATACGCAGTATTTT
>TRBJ2-3|.|.|TRBV18
CASSVAAGRGTDTQYF
TGTGCCAGCTCAGTCGCTGCGGGACGGGGCACAGATACGCAGTATTTT
>TRBJ2-2|once|.|TRBV9
CASSVEVRDYYTGELFF
TGTGCCAGCAGCGTAGAGGTCAGGGATTATTACACCGGGGAGCTGTTTTTT